A single sample is the source of the 19 T cell receptor beta chains below, sequenced in a study of cytomegalovirus exposure and HLA in healthy donors. PCR primers comprised 60 Vbeta and 13 Jbeta primers. Sequencing was performed with immunoSEQ multiplex PCR; in TCRdb, only in-frame clones are kept and a portion is missing. Among 110,000 to 150,000 clones listed, about 82% were seen once. Sequenced input: PBMCs. The receptor source for this set is a male donor in good health and CMV-seronegative.

The J gene is TRBJ1-6, the V gene TRBV4-1; TRBD1 agrees at 9 bases. The germline V gene encodes CDR1 MGHRA and CDR2 YSYEKL. This CDR3 spans 17 amino acids. Trimming at V came to 4 bases and at J to 0 bases, leaving 4 bases not matched to a gene. CDR3 bases: TGCGCCAGCAGCCGCGAGACAGGGGGCTCCTATAATTCACCCCTCCACTTT. Encoded protein: CASSRETGGSYNSPLHF.

The sample holds one count of this clone. This chain connects TRBV30 to TRBJ2-7; 12 nucleotides align to TRBD2. The V and J ends lost 2 bases and 3 bases, in that order; junction bases with no gene match: 2. The CDR3 is made up of 14 amino acids. CDR1 is GTSNPN and CDR2 is SVGIG in the germline V gene (reference sequence). In DNA form, the CDR3 reads TGTGCCTGGAGTCGGACTAGCGGGGTCTACGAGCAGTACTTC. Amino acids: CAWSRTSGVYEQYF.

The rearrangement links TRBV6-5 to TRBJ1-1, with 7 bases lining up with TRBD1. V gave up 6 bases and J gave up 1 base; unmatched junction bases: 5. The CDR3 totals 14 residues. Germline V lookup: CDR1 MNHEY, CDR2 SVGAGI. CDR3 bases: TGTGCCAGCAGAGTGGGACAGCAGAACACTGAAGCTTTCTTT. Translated: CASRVGQQNTEAFF.

The chain is built from TRBV18 and TRBJ2-7; 7 bases match TRBD1. Germline CDR1 and CDR2: KGHSH and LQKENI. The CDR3 covers 15 residues. V shed 4 bases and J 6 bases; nucleotides not matched to a gene: 12. The CDR3 loop reads CASSLIVDRESEQYF. The CDR3 DNA reads as TGTGCCAGCTCACTCATCGTTGACAGGGAGAGCGAGCAGTACTTC.

This chain connects TRBV5-1 to TRBJ1-2, with 7 bases fitting TRBD1. CDR3 size: 14 residues. With V trimmed by 1 base and J by 7 bases, 7 bases remained unmatched. Looked up from germline, CDR1 is SGHRS and CDR2 is YFSETQ. CDR3 loop: CASSLTGDIIGYTF. CDR3 in DNA: TGCGCCAGCAGCTTGACAGGGGATATCATTGGCTACACCTTC.

Details on this clone: One end of the junction does not line up with germline, which may come from a read error. The chain uses TRBV7-9 and TRBJ2-3; 10 nucleotides line up with TRBD1. Germline CDR1 and CDR2: SEHNR and FQNEAQ (reference sequence). The CDR3 has 17 residues. This chain's CDR3 is CSSSMGQGYSSTDTQYF. Written as DNA, the CDR3 is TGTTCCAGCAGCATGGGACAGGGGTACTCTAGCACAGATACGCAGTATTTT.

This clone showed up just once. The chain recombines TRBV4-1 with TRBJ2-5; D perhaps matches TRBD1 (6 bases). V lost 2 bases to trimming and J lost 1 base, with 11 bases between them. The CDR3 is 15 residues long. Germline CDR1 reads MGHRA; CDR2 reads YSYEKL. The CDR3 reads CASSQKQGPQETQYF. DNA of the CDR3: TGCGCCAGCAGCCAAAAGCAGGGGCCCCAAGAGACCCAGTACTTC.

This CDR3 reads CASSSGQGVGVEQYF. DNA of the CDR3: TGTGCCAGCAGCTCAGGACAGGGGGTTGGGGTGGAGCAGTACTTC. The rearrangement links TRBV7-9 to TRBJ2-7, with TRBD1 matching 10 bases. This CDR3 has 15 residues. Germline V gene sequence: CDR1 SEHNR, CDR2 FQNEAQ (reference sequence). Trimming at V came to 4 bases and at J to 7 bases, leaving 10 bases not matched to a gene.

The chain has TRBV9 and TRBJ1-2; 8 bases fit TRBD1. With 0 bases clipped from V and 8 bases from J, the junction kept 6 bases outside the gene matches. Germline-derived CDR1 and CDR2 are SGDLS and YYNGEE. This CDR3 has 14 amino acids. CDR3 loop: CASSVDAGGRGYTF. For the CDR3, the DNA is TGTGCCAGCAGCGTAGACGCAGGGGGCCGAGGCTACACCTTC.

V is TRBV27 and J is TRBJ2-1, with 9 bases matching TRBD1. The CDR3 sequence is 11 residues long. The ends lost 5 bases at V and 15 bases at J; junction bases unmatched: 5. The V gene's germline CDR1 is MNHEY and CDR2 SMNVEV (reference sequence). The CDR3 DNA follows: TGTGCCAGCAGTCAAACAGGGGGCCTGTTCTTC. Amino acids: CASSQTGGLFF.

The CDR3 DNA follows: TGTGCCAGCACCGGCCGGGGACAAGCTCTGAACATTCAGTACTTC. Amino acid sequence: CASTGRGQALNIQYF. The chain uses TRBV11-3 and TRBJ2-4; a weak D match, TRBD1 (6 bases). This CDR3 has 15 amino acids. The germline V and J ends were trimmed by 7 bases and 7 bases, with 20 bases remaining between them. Germline V gene data show CDR1 as SGHNT and CDR2 as YENEEA. The variable domain in full, completed from reference TRBV11-3 and TRBJ2-4, reads EAGVVQSPRYKIIEKKQPVAFWCNPISGHNTLYWYLQNLGQGPELLIRYENEEAVDDSQLPKDRFSAERLKGVDSTLKIQPAELGDSAVYLCASTGRGQALNIQYFGAGTRLSVL.

This chain links TRBV2 with TRBJ2-7, with 9 bases fitting TRBD1. There are 13 residues in the CDR3. J was trimmed by 2 bases and V by 6 bases; bases with no gene match: 2. The germline V gene encodes CDR1 SNHLY and CDR2 FYNNEI. The CDR3 DNA is TGTGCCAGCAGCCGACAGGGGGCCTACGAGCAGTACTTC. Protein product: CASSRQGAYEQYF.

This clone was detected only a few times. The genes are TRBV7-3 and TRBJ2-5; TRBD2 aligns across 10 bases. Germline trimming cut 2 bases from V and 4 bases from J; bases unmatched to any gene: 7. There are 16 residues in the CDR3. In germline, CDR1 is SGHTA, CDR2 FQGTGA. The CDR3 is CASSLGPSGSTETQYF. The CDR3 bases are TGTGCCAGCAGCTTAGGGCCTAGCGGGAGTACAGAGACCCAGTACTTC. Full variable domain (missing parts from reference TRBV7-3 and TRBJ2-5): GAGVSQTPSNKVTEKGKYVELRCDPISGHTALYWYRQSLGQGPEFLIYFQGTGAADDSGLPNDRFFAVRPEGSVSTLKIQRTERGDSAVYLCASSLGPSGSTETQYFGPGTRLLVL.

This chain links TRBV4-1 with TRBJ2-7, with D perhaps matching TRBD1 (5 bases). This CDR3 comprises 16 residues. Germline CDR1 MGHRA, CDR2 YSYEKL. Trimming removed 4 bases at V and 5 bases at J, with 21 bases between. The CDR3 spells CASSPTVQGVIDEQYF. The DNA for the CDR3 is TGCGCCAGCAGCCCAACAGTCCAGGGTGTCATCGACGAGCAGTACTTC.

This clone occurred once. The chain uses TRBV27 and TRBJ2-2, with 10 bases fitting TRBD2. The CDR3 sequence is 16 residues long. The germline CDR1 and CDR2 sequences are MNHEY and SMNVEV (reference sequence). The ends lost 2 bases at V and 4 bases at J; junction bases unmatched: 4. This CDR3 is CASSLISSGGTGELFF. Written as DNA, the CDR3 is TGTGCCAGCAGTTTAATCTCTAGCGGGGGCACCGGGGAGCTGTTTTTT.

The chain joins TRBV6-5 to TRBJ1-3; TRBD1 is a possible D gene (5 bases). Germline V gene lookup returns CDR1 MNHEY and CDR2 SVGAGI. The CDR3 is 15 residues long. Trimming took 5 bases from V and 2 from J, leaving 13 bases between them. In DNA form, the CDR3 reads TGTGCCAGCAGTCGGACACTCTTTCCTGGAAACACCATATATTTT. Amino acids: CASSRTLFPGNTIYF.

This chain uses TRBV5-1 with TRBJ2-3, with TRBD1 identical over 7 bases. Trimming removed 3 bases from V and 5 bases from J; junction bases left unmatched: 9. This CDR3 spans 15 amino acids. Germline-derived CDR1 and CDR2 are SGHRS and YFSETQ. The DNA of the CDR3 is TGCGCCAGCAGCTCGATAACAGGGGTCGAAGATACGCAGTATTTT. The encoded protein is CASSSITGVEDTQYF. The full variable domain, with the rest looked up from reference TRBV5-1 and TRBJ2-3, is KAGVTQTPRYLIKTRGQQVTLSCSPISGHRSVSWYQQTPGQGLQFLFEYFSETQRNKGNFPGRFSGRQFSNSRSEMNVSTLELGDSALYLCASSSITGVEDTQYFGPGTRLTVL.

The chain uses TRBV7-9 and TRBJ2-7; 7 bases are shared with TRBD1. With 4 bases clipped from V and 3 bases from J, the junction kept 6 bases outside the gene matches. The CDR3 has 14 residues. The germline V gene encodes CDR1 SEHNR and CDR2 FQNEAQ (reference sequence). This CDR3 reads CASSSDRDNYEQYF. As DNA, the CDR3 is TGTGCCAGCAGCTCCGACAGGGATAACTACGAGCAGTACTTC.

The chain joins TRBV9 to TRBJ2-7, with D perhaps matching TRBD1 (6 bases). There are 14 residues in the CDR3. Germline V CDR1 and CDR2: SGDLS, YYNGEE. V lost 4 bases and J 0 bases, leaving 11 bases between the germline ends. The CDR3 loop reads CASSRTESSYEQYF. CDR3 nucleotide sequence: TGTGCCAGCAGCCGGACAGAGAGCTCCTACGAGCAGTACTTC.